This T cell receptor beta chain was recorded in a study of OX40 agonist ivuxolimab in advanced cancers. Whole-study context: Of the participants, approximately 38% had some prior anti-PD-1, anti-PD-L1 or anti-CTLA-4 therapy, which was allowed.

Produced via immunoSEQ multiplex PCR; TCRdb's table is partial and in-frame only. The sample has approximately 67,000 clones; approximately 84% are singletons. Study results and caveats: Still undetermined is the antigen specificity of the expanded peripheral T cells. Among the nonresponders, some also had low normalized T-cell clonal expansion.

In the case of this clone: The antigen is unknown.

Germline V CDR1 and CDR2: MDHEN, SYDVKM. The V end lost 1 base, the J end lost 0 bases, and 4 bases lay between the germline ends. The CDR3 extends over 14 amino acids. Material: CD4+ or CD8+ T cells sorted from blood, obtained in a trial of the OX40 agonist ivuxolimab. This clonotype was obtained from an adult with an advanced solid tumor such as melanoma, head and neck, liver or kidney cancer. The chain uses TRBV28 and TRBJ2-1; the D is unclear. The CDR3 loop is CASSLSSSYNEQFF. The CDR3 region has the DNA TGTGCCAGCAGTTTATCCAGCTCCTACAATGAGCAGTTCTTC.